One and the same sample provided the 31 T cell receptor beta chains below, sequenced in a study of shared clonotypes between healthy human individuals (dated by TCRdb to about 2020). CD8 naive samples were CD45RO-negative cells positively selected for CCR7, giving a CD45RA+CCR7+ population that excluded TemRA cells. Libraries came from the immunoSEQ multiplex PCR assay. TCRdb re-hosts the immuneACCESS table, in-frame sequences only. Its copies lack some clones; in the studies checked, an unresolved V gene accounts for under half of them, and the cause for the rest is not known. For this sample the table gives approximately 1.9 million clones, of which approximately 92% were detected only once. The ten largest clones capture approximately 1.7% of the sample. Material for sequencing was naive CD8+ T cells from PBMCs. The cell subset or site label here, explained by the study, means: CD45RA+CCR7+. All receptors come from a young man in good health. Some clones in this sample may be carry-over from other donors' samples.

The chain is built from TRBV29-1 and TRBJ2-1; D not resolved. CDR3 size: 15 residues. Germline CDR1 reads SQVTM; CDR2 reads ANQGSEA. With 4 bases removed from V and 0 bases from J, the gap between germline ends came to 13 bases. CDR3 bases: TGCAGCGTTGGGAATGCGGTCAGCTCCTACAATGAGCAGTTCTTC. It translates to CSVGNAVSSYNEQFF.

V is TRBV19 and J is TRBJ2-7; D remains ambiguous. Deletions cut 5 bases from V and 6 bases from J, with 20 bases between. CDR3 length: 15 amino acids. Germline V gene data show CDR1 as LNHDA and CDR2 as SQIVND (reference sequence). CDR3: CASSPSRVGLFEQYF. The CDR3 coding sequence is TGTGCCAGTAGTCCGTCCCGGGTCGGCCTGTTCGAGCAGTACTTC.

The V call is TRBV9, the J call TRBJ1-2; no clear D gene. The CDR3 contains 13 residues. Germline values: CDR1 SGDLS, CDR2 YYNGEE. Trimming stripped 3 bases from V and 3 bases from J, with 9 bases between. CDR3 DNA: TGTGCCAGCAGCGCCCGTTGGGACTATGGCTACACCTTC. Translating it yields CASSARWDYGYTF.

The rearrangement uses TRBV28 and TRBJ2-7; D perhaps matches TRBD1 (6 bases). Per the germline V gene, CDR1 is MDHEN and CDR2 is SYDVKM. Trimming left V 4 bases short and J 0 bases short, with 13 bases between. The CDR3 spans 15 residues. The CDR3 DNA reads TGTGCCAGCAGTTCTTTGGGGGCCGGCTCCTACGAGCAGTACTTC. This codes for CASSSLGAGSYEQYF.

The rearrangement joins TRBV4-1 to TRBJ1-1; D is ambiguous. From germline, CDR1 is MGHRA and CDR2 YSYEKL. V lost 0 bases and J 0 bases, leaving 11 bases between the germline ends. The CDR3 runs to 16 residues. In DNA form, the CDR3 reads TGCGCCAGCAGCCAAGATGGGAAACAGCTGAACACTGAAGCTTTCTTT. Translated: CASSQDGKQLNTEAFF.

V is TRBV27 and J is TRBJ1-5, with a tentative D call TRBD1 (5 bases). The CDR3 has 15 amino acids. Trimming pared 1 base from V and 6 bases from J, leaving 13 bases between. Germline CDR1 MNHEY, CDR2 SMNVEV (reference sequence). CDR3 sequence: CASSLLGEVGQPQHF. The DNA for the CDR3 is TGTGCCAGCAGTTTATTGGGGGAAGTGGGTCAGCCCCAGCATTTT.

This chain uses TRBV5-8 with TRBJ1-1, with a possible D match to TRBD1 (6 bases). V lost 1 base to trimming and J lost 2 bases, with 12 bases between them. Germline CDR1 is SGHTS and CDR2 is YDEGEE. This CDR3 spans 15 amino acids. The CDR3 sequence is CASSLLRGINTEAFF. CDR3 bases: TGTGCCAGCAGCTTGTTAAGGGGGATTAACACTGAAGCTTTCTTT.

The V call is TRBV28, the J call TRBJ2-1; D gene ambiguous. Per the germline V gene, CDR1 is MDHEN and CDR2 is SYDVKM. The V end lost 6 bases, the J end lost 4 bases, and 16 bases lay between the germline ends. This CDR3 spans 15 amino acids. CDR3 region: CASSPPRVEYNEQFF. In DNA form, the CDR3 reads TGTGCCAGCAGCCCCCCCAGAGTAGAATACAATGAGCAGTTCTTC. The variable domain in full, with the rest retrieved from reference TRBV28 and TRBJ2-1, is DVKVTQSSRYLVKRTGEKVFLECVQDMDHENMFWYRQDPGLGLRLIYFSYDVKMKEKGDIPEGYSVSREKKERFSLILESASTNQTSMYLCASSPPRVEYNEQFFGPGTRLTVL.

V is TRBV19 and J is TRBJ1-2; tentative D call: TRBD1 (5 bases). V gave up 4 bases and J gave up 3 bases, with 15 bases separating them. The CDR3 contains 15 residues. CDR1 LNHDA and CDR2 SQIVND come from the germline V gene (reference sequence). This CDR3 reads CASSTRDGLDYGYTF. The CDR3 DNA reads as TGTGCCAGTAGTACGAGGGACGGGTTGGACTATGGCTACACCTTC.

J is TRBJ2-7 and V is TRBV2, with TRBD1 matching 7 bases. The trim removed 3 bases at V and 6 bases at J, leaving 11 bases unmatched. Germline CDR1 is SNHLY and CDR2 is FYNNEI. The CDR3 extends over 15 amino acids. The CDR3 sequence: CASSDRSTGVGEQYF. The CDR3 DNA reads TGTGCCAGCAGTGACCGTAGCACAGGGGTGGGCGAGCAGTACTTC.

The rearrangement links TRBV6-5 to TRBJ2-1; D is unclear. V shed 4 bases and J shed 10 bases, with 14 bases lying between them. The CDR3 covers 13 residues. Germline CDR1 MNHEY, CDR2 SVGAGI. CDR3 coding DNA: TGTGCCAGCAGTTCTTCCCGTTTGTCGGAGCAGTTCTTC. Protein product: CASSSSRLSEQFF.

The chain links TRBV11-2 to TRBJ1-2; D is ambiguous. CDR3 size: 14 residues. Germline V gives CDR1 SGHAT, CDR2 FQNNGV. Between the trimmed V and J ends, which lost 2 bases and 6 bases, there was a span of 13 bases. DNA of the CDR3: TGTGCCAGCAGCTTATTAGGGCGGAAGAATGGCTACACCTTC. It encodes CASSLLGRKNGYTF. Complete variable domain (other parts from reference TRBV11-2 and TRBJ1-2): EAGVAQSPRYKIIEKRQSVAFWCNPISGHATLYWYQQILGQGPKLLIQFQNNGVVDDSQLPKDRFSAERLKGVDSTLKIQPAKLEDSAVYLCASSLLGRKNGYTFGSGTRLTVV.

The sample holds one count of this clone. J is TRBJ2-3 and V is TRBV13; D is ambiguous. CDR3 length equals 12 residues. With 5 bases removed from V and 6 bases from J, the gap between germline ends came to 9 bases. CDR1 is PRHDT and CDR2 is FYEKMQ in the germline V gene (reference sequence). The CDR3 coding sequence is TGTGCCAGCAGCCCGGAGACGGATACGCAGTATTTT. This codes for CASSPETDTQYF.

The genes are TRBV4-1 and TRBJ2-1; the match to TRBD2 covers 12 bases. The germline V gene encodes CDR1 MGHRA and CDR2 YSYEKL. This CDR3 has 16 residues. Trimming took 3 bases from V and 7 from J; bases not matched to a gene: 7. The CDR3 coding sequence is TGCGCCAGCAGCCAGGAGCTAGCGGGAGGGCAAAATGAGCAGTTCTTC. Translated: CASSQELAGGQNEQFF.

Remarks on this clone: Other DNA sequences in the same sample also yield this CDR3. The chain has TRBV27 and TRBJ1-2; the D gene is possibly TRBD1 (5 bases). CDR3 length equals 13 residues. Germline V CDR1 and CDR2: MNHEY, SMNVEV (reference sequence). Trimming left V 6 bases short and J 2 bases short, with 10 bases between. The CDR3 DNA reads TGTGCCAGCAGCCCGGGACGCAACTATGGCTACACCTTC. It encodes CASSPGRNYGYTF.

J is TRBJ2-1 and V is TRBV28; D may be TRBD2 (6 bases). Trimming took off 6 bases at V and 6 bases at J, with 9 bases between the two ends. The CDR3 is 12 amino acids. Germline V gives CDR1 MDHEN, CDR2 SYDVKM. The CDR3 sequence is CASRGGINEQFF. In DNA form, the CDR3 reads TGTGCCAGCAGAGGAGGGATCAATGAGCAGTTCTTC.

The rearrangement uses TRBV7-9 and TRBJ2-6, with D possibly TRBD1 on 6 matching bases. The CDR3 spans 16 residues. V was cut by 6 bases and J by 4 bases, with 16 bases left in between. Germline loops: CDR1 SEHNR, CDR2 FQNEAQ (reference sequence). The CDR3 region has the DNA TGTGCCAGCAGGGGTACAGGGACATCCGGGGCCAACGTCCTGACTTTC. Translated, it gives CASRGTGTSGANVLTF.

This clone was seen just once. The gene calls are TRBV27 and TRBJ2-3; D may be TRBD2 (7 bases). The germline V gene encodes CDR1 MNHEY and CDR2 SMNVEV (reference sequence). The CDR3 runs to 14 residues. Trimming shortened V by 8 bases and J by 1 base, and 13 bases separated the two germline ends. This chain's CDR3 is CASGGGLGTDTQYF. As DNA, the CDR3 is TGTGCCAGCGGGGGGGGGCTAGGCACAGATACGCAGTATTTT.

The CDR3 bases are TGTGCCAGCAGTTACTCGCGGGGATCGGACACTGAAGCTTTCTTT. It codes for CASSYSRGSDTEAFF. The chain links TRBV6-5 to TRBJ1-1; D is undetermined. The CDR3 spans 15 residues. CDR1 MNHEY and CDR2 SVGAGI come from the germline V gene. V shed 0 bases and J shed 3 bases, with 11 bases lying between them.

This clone has just one count. The rearrangement links TRBV6-5 to TRBJ1-2; 8 bases line up with TRBD1. The germline V gene has CDR1 MNHEY and CDR2 SVGAGI. Trimming removed 6 bases from V and 4 bases from J; junction bases left unmatched: 7. The CDR3 is made up of 14 amino acids. Here the CDR3 DNA reads TGTGCCAGCAGCCCGACAGGGGAGCGCTATGGCTACACCTTC. Encoded protein: CASSPTGERYGYTF.

V and J are TRBV28 and TRBJ2-1; maybe TRBD1 (6 bases). The CDR3 has 15 residues. With 7 bases removed from V and 0 bases from J, the gap between germline ends came to 13 bases. Germline-derived CDR1 and CDR2 are MDHEN and SYDVKM. The DNA of the CDR3 is TGTGCCAGCACCATACAGGGAAGCTCCTACAATGAGCAGTTCTTC. This encodes CASTIQGSSYNEQFF.

This clone was detected only once. The V gene is TRBV2, the J gene TRBJ2-7; 9 bases match TRBD2. Losses at the gene ends were 7 bases for V and 4 bases for J; bases not matched to a gene: 8. This CDR3 is 14 amino acids long. Germline V gives CDR1 SNHLY, CDR2 FYNNEI. The CDR3 sequence: CASTPGLAPYEQYF. The DNA for the CDR3 is TGTGCCAGCACCCCGGGACTAGCTCCGTACGAGCAGTACTTC. The variable domain in full, completed from reference TRBV2 and TRBJ2-7, reads EPEVTQTPSHQVTQMGQEVILRCVPISNHLYFYWYRQILGQKVEFLVSFYNNEISEKSEIFDDQFSVERPDGSNFTLKIRSTKLEDSAMYFCASTPGLAPYEQYFGPGTRLTVT.

This clone is a singleton in its sample. The chain is built from TRBV5-1 and TRBJ2-6, with no clear D. The CDR3 consists of 14 residues. V was pared by 2 bases and J by 2 bases, with 5 bases between. Per germline, CDR1 SGHRS and CDR2 YFSETQ. CDR3 protein: CASSLYPGANVLTF. CDR3 nucleotides: TGCGCCAGCAGCTTATACCCTGGGGCCAACGTCCTGACTTTC. Drawing the rest from reference TRBV5-1 and TRBJ2-6, the complete variable domain is KAGVTQTPRYLIKTRGQQVTLSCSPISGHRSVSWYQQTPGQGLQFLFEYFSETQRNKGNFPGRFSGRQFSNSRSEMNVSTLELGDSALYLCASSLYPGANVLTFGAGSRLTVL.

The genes are TRBV19 and TRBJ1-5; D possibly corresponds to TRBD1 (5 bases). Germline loops: CDR1 LNHDA, CDR2 SQIVND (reference sequence). The CDR3 sequence is 15 residues long. The V gene lost 6 bases and the J gene lost 2 bases, with 14 bases spanning the gap. The CDR3 loop reads CASSRIRDGNQPQHF. The CDR3 DNA sequence: TGTGCCAGTAGCAGAATTAGGGACGGCAATCAGCCCCAGCATTTT.

With regard to this clone: Other DNA sequences in the same sample also yield this CDR3. The chain uses TRBV28 and TRBJ1-2, with a possible D match to TRBD1 (6 bases). Germline loops: CDR1 MDHEN, CDR2 SYDVKM. Trimming removed 5 bases from V and 4 bases from J, with 11 bases in between. CDR3 length: 13 residues. CDR3 amino acids: CASSLGGSYGYTF. CDR3 in DNA: TGTGCCAGCAGTCTAGGGGGTAGCTATGGCTACACCTTC.

The genes are TRBV15 and TRBJ2-7; a weak D match, TRBD2 (6 bases). The CDR3 has 14 amino acids. The V end lost 7 bases, the J end lost 4 bases, and 17 bases lay between the germline ends. From germline, CDR1 is LNHNV and CDR2 YYDKDF (reference sequence). In DNA, the CDR3 is TGTGCCACCAAGGTGTCGGCGGGGATGTACGAGCAGTACTTC. Translated, it gives CATKVSAGMYEQYF.

This chain links TRBV2 with TRBJ2-1, with 9 bases aligning to TRBD2. Looked up from germline, CDR1 is SNHLY and CDR2 is FYNNEI. The CDR3 sequence is 18 residues long. Trimming removed 1 base from V and 2 bases from J; junction bases left unmatched: 9. DNA for the CDR3: TGTGCCAGCAGTGAAGGAAGACTAGCGGAATTAGCCTACAATGAGCAGTTCTTC. Encoded protein: CASSEGRLAELAYNEQFF.

The chain uses TRBV29-1 and TRBJ2-2; D is uncertain. Looked up from germline, CDR1 is SQVTM and CDR2 is ANQGSEA. With 5 bases removed from V and 5 bases from J, the gap between germline ends came to 6 bases. CDR3 length: 11 residues. The CDR3 spells CSVRQTGELFF. Here the CDR3 DNA reads TGCAGCGTTCGTCAGACCGGGGAGCTGTTTTTT.

The chain uses TRBV18 and TRBJ2-7; TRBD1 matches 7 bases. CDR3 length equals 15 residues. Germline lookup yields CDR1 KGHSH and CDR2 LQKENI. The V gene end was trimmed by 5 bases and the J gene end by 3 bases; junction bases not matched to a gene: 10. The CDR3 sequence is CASSDMTGYNYEQYF. In DNA form, the CDR3 reads TGTGCCAGCTCAGACATGACAGGGTATAACTACGAGCAGTACTTC.

On this clone itself: Other DNA sequences from this sample encode an identical CDR3 as well. The V and J genes are TRBV27 and TRBJ2-7; 9 bases agree with TRBD2. CDR3 length: 15 amino acids. CDR1 is MNHEY and CDR2 is SMNVEV in the germline V gene (reference sequence). Trimming took 2 bases from V and 4 from J; bases not matched to a gene: 6. The CDR3 is CASSLRGTSSYEQYF. For the CDR3, the DNA is TGTGCCAGCAGTTTAAGGGGGACTAGCTCTTACGAGCAGTACTTC.

The count of this clone is one. The J gene is TRBJ1-3, the V gene TRBV28, with D hard to call. The CDR3 consists of 13 residues. The ends were cut back, 3 bases at V and 4 bases at J, with 7 bases in the middle. Germline CDR1 is MDHEN and CDR2 is SYDVKM. The CDR3 loop is CASSFSEGNTIYF. The DNA of the CDR3 is TGTGCCAGCAGTTTTTCTGAGGGAAACACCATATATTTT. Complete variable domain (other parts from reference TRBV28 and TRBJ1-3): DVKVTQSSRYLVKRTGEKVFLECVQDMDHENMFWYRQDPGLGLRLIYFSYDVKMKEKGDIPEGYSVSREKKERFSLILESASTNQTSMYLCASSFSEGNTIYFGEGSWLTVV.